This is a list of T cell receptor beta chains from one sample in a study of cytomegalovirus exposure and HLA in healthy donors. The table came from immunoSEQ multiplex PCR; TCRdb's copy has only in-frame clones and leaves some out. The sample has about 160,000 clones, over 65% seen once; the top ten hold around 6.9%. Material for sequencing was PBMCs. Source of these receptors: a man in his forties in good health and CMV-seropositive. Each CDR3 is given with its conserved first and last residue. The D gene is left open where the match is weak. Size tells how often a clone was seen (once, few, many) or the class of an expanded clone, and some rows leave it out.

length	V	size	D	J	CDR3	DNA
14	TRBV7-6	.	.	TRBJ2-2	CASSDGTRFGELFF	TGTGCCAGCAGCGACGGGACTCGCTTCGGGGAGCTGTTTTTT
14	TRBV7-2	.	.	TRBJ2-5	CASSFLSGVETQYF	TGTGCCAGCAGCTTCCTGAGCGGAGTAGAGACCCAGTACTTC
18	TRBV9	.	.	TRBJ2-5	CASSVGLGIYSSQETQYF	TGTGCCAGCAGCGTAGGACTAGGGATATATAGTTCCCAAGAGACCCAGTACTTC
18	TRBV27	.	.	TRBJ1-1	CASSLNTAGIGRNTEAFF	TGTGCCAGCAGTCTAAATACCGCAGGGATCGGGCGGAACACTGAAGCTTTCTTT
15	TRBV7-3	once	.	TRBJ1-5	CASSLVGGPNQPQHF	TGTGCCAGCAGCTTAGTAGGGGGTCCCAATCAGCCCCAGCATTTT
16	TRBV6-5	.	.	TRBJ2-1	CASSSPRDLSYNEQFF	TGTGCCAGCAGTTCACCCCGGGACTTAAGCTACAATGAGCAGTTCTTC
15	TRBV6-6	.	TRBD1	TRBJ1-4	CASSYPGQGDEKLFF	TGTGCCAGCAGTTACCCGGGACAGGGGGATGAAAAACTGTTTTTT
12	TRBV5-1	.	.	TRBJ2-7	CASSLGAGEQYF	TGCGCCAGCAGCTTGGGGGCCGGTGAGCAGTACTTC
15	TRBV5-1	.	.	TRBJ2-7	CASSLDGGAGYEQYF	TGCGCCAGCAGCTTGGATGGGGGGGCAGGCTACGAGCAGTACTTC
15	TRBV15	few	TRBD2	TRBJ2-1	CATSAGTSGLNEQFF	TGTGCCACCAGCGCCGGGACTAGCGGTTTGAATGAGCAGTTCTTC
12	TRBV30	.	.	TRBJ1-1	CAWSWGGTEAFF	TGTGCCTGGAGTTGGGGGGGTACTGAAGCTTTCTTT
14	TRBV10-3	.	TRBD1	TRBJ1-2	CAISGRTGEVGYTF	TGTGCCATCAGTGGCCGGACAGGGGAGGTTGGCTACACCTTC
11	TRBV7-8	once	.	TRBJ2-7	CASSARGEQYF	TGTGCCAGCAGCGCCCGAGGCGAGCAGTACTTC
14	TRBV28	.	TRBD1	TRBJ2-5	CASIPGGAEETQYF	TGTGCCAGTATACCAGGGGGCGCTGAAGAGACCCAGTACTTC
16	TRBV5-1	.	TRBD1	TRBJ2-1	CASSRGGGQGVNEQFF	TGCGCCAGCAGCCGGGGCGGGGGACAGGGGGTAAATGAGCAGTTCTTC
11	TRBV19	once	.	TRBJ2-5	CASGTRETQYF	TGTGCCAGTGGGACTCGCGAGACCCAGTACTTC
13	TRBV30	.	.	TRBJ1-2	CAWSAQGRYGYTF	TGTGCCTGGAGTGCCCAGGGAAGGTATGGCTACACCTTC
13	TRBV30	.	.	TRBJ2-1	CAHSVGVANEQFF	TGTGCCCATTCGGTCGGGGTGGCCAATGAGCAGTTCTTC
16	TRBV9	.	TRBD1	TRBJ2-2	CASSPEGRGQGGELFF	TGTGCCAGCAGCCCCGAAGGCAGGGGGCAGGGGGGGGAGCTGTTTTTT
15	TRBV4-2	.	.	TRBJ1-1	CASSQDTAMNTEAFF	TGTGCCAGCAGCCAGGACACGGCCATGAACACTGAAGCTTTCTTT
15	TRBV6-1	.	.	TRBJ2-5	CASSAGPSRRETQYF	TGTGCCAGCAGTGCCGGTCCCTCTAGAAGGGAGACCCAGTACTTC
15	TRBV5-4	once	.	TRBJ1-1	CASSPGGAGNTEAFF	TGTGCCAGCAGCCCGGGGGGGGCTGGGAACACTGAAGCTTTCTTT
15	TRBV9	few	.	TRBJ1-5	CASSVSPGLNQPQHF	TGTGCCAGCAGCGTAAGTCCAGGGCTGAATCAGCCCCAGCATTTT
15	TRBV6-1	.	.	TRBJ1-6	CASSARQIDNSPLHF	TGTGCCAGCAGTGCCCGACAGATTGATAATTCACCCCTCCACTTT
16	TRBV7-8	.	.	TRBJ2-2	CASSHQTVPNTGELFF	TGTGCCAGCAGCCATCAGACAGTCCCGAACACCGGGGAGCTGTTTTTT
15	TRBV6-6	.	.	TRBJ1-5	CASSAHDRTNQPQHF	TGTGCCAGCAGTGCCCACGACAGAACTAATCAGCCCCAGCATTTT
15	TRBV15	.	.	TRBJ2-1	CATSRGDSTYNEQFF	TGTGCCACCAGCAGAGGGGACTCTACCTACAATGAGCAGTTCTTC
16	TRBV7-8	.	TRBD2	TRBJ2-5	CASSLALAGGTETQYF	TGTGCCAGCAGCTTAGCGCTAGCGGGGGGAACTGAGACCCAGTACTTC
17	TRBV5-4	.	TRBD1	TRBJ2-6	CASSTRQGYSGANVLTF	TGTGCCAGCAGTACCAGACAGGGATACTCTGGGGCCAACGTCCTGACTTTC
15	TRBV5-1	.	TRBD1	TRBJ2-7	CASSLGGTGVYEQYF	TGCGCCAGCAGCTTGGGCGGGACAGGGGTTTACGAGCAGTACTTC